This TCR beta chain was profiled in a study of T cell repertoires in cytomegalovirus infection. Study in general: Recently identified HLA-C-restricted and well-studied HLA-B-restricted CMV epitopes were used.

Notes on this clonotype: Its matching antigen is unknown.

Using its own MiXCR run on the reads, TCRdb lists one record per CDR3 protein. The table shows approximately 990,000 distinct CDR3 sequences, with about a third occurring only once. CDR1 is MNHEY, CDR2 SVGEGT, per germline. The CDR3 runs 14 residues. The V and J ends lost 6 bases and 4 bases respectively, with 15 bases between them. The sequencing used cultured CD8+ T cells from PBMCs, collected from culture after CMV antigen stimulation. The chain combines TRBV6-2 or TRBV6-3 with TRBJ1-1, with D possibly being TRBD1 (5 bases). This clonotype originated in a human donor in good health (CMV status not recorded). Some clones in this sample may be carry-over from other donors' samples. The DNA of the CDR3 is TGTGCCAGCAGCCCAACTACAGGTACCACTGAAGCTTTCTTT. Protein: CASSPTTGTTEAFF.